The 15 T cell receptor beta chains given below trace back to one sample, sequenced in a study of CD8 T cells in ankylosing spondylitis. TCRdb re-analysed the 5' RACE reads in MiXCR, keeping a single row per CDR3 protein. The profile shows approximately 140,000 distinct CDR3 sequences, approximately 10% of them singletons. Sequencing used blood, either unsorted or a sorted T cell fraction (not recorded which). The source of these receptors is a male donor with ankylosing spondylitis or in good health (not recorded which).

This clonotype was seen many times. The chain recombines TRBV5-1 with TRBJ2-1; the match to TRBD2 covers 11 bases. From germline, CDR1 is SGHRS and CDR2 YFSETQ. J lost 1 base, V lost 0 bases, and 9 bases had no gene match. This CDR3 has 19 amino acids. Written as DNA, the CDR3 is TGCGCCAGCAGCTTGGGGCTAGCGGGAGGTTTTCTTTCCTACAATGAGCAGTTCTTC. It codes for CASSLGLAGGFLSYNEQFF. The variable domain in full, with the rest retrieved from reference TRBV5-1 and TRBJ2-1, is KAGVTQTPRYLIKTRGQQVTLSCSPISGHRSVSWYQQTPGQGLQFLFEYFSETQRNKGNFPGRFSGRQFSNSRSEMNVSTLELGDSALYLCASSLGLAGGFLSYNEQFFGPGTRLTVL.

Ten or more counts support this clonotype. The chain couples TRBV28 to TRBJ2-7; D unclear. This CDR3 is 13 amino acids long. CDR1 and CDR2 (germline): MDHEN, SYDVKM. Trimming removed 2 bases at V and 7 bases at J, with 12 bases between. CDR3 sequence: CASSLTWPLEQYF. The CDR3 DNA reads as TGTGCCAGCAGTTTAACGTGGCCCTTGGAGCAGTACTTC.

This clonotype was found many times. CDR3: CASSTGTINEKLFF. The DNA of the CDR3 is TGTGCCAGCAGCACCGGGACCATTAATGAAAAACTGTTTTTT. The chain recombines TRBV7-9 with TRBJ1-4, with a weak D call TRBD1 (5 bases). V lost 5 bases to trimming and J lost 4 bases, with 11 bases between them. The CDR3 loop spans 14 amino acids. CDR1 and CDR2 from the germline V gene are SEHNR and FQNEAQ (reference sequence).

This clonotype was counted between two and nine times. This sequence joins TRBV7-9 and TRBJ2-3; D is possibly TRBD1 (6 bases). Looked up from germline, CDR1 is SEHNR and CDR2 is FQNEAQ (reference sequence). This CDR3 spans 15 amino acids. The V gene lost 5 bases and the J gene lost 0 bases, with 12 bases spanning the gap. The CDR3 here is CASSPGDPSTDTQYF. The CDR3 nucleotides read TGTGCCAGCAGCCCAGGGGATCCTAGCACAGATACGCAGTATTTT. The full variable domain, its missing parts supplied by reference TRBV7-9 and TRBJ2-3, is DTGVSQNPRHKITKRGQNVTFRCDPISEHNRLYWYRQTLGQGPEFLTYFQNEAQLEKSRLLSDRFSAERPKGSFSTLEIQRTEQGDSAMYLCASSPGDPSTDTQYFGPGTRLTVL.

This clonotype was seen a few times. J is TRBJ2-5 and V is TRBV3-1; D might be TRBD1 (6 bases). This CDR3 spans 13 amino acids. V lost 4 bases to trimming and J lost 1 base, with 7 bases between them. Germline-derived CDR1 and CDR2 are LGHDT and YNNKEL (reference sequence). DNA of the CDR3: TGTGCCAGCAGCCGAGGGGGCCAAGAGACCCAGTACTTC. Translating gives CASSRGGQETQYF.

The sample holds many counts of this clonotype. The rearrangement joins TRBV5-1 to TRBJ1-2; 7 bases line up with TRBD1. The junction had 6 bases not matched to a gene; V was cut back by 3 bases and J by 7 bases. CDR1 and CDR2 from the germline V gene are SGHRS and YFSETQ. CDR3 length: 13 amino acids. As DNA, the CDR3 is TGCGCCAGCAGCTATGACAGGGAGTCTGGCTACACCTTC. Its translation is CASSYDRESGYTF.

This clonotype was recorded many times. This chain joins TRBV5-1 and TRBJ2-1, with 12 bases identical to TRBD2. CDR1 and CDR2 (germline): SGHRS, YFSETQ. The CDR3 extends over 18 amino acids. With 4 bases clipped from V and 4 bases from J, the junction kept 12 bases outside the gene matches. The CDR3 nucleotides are TGCGCCAGCAGCAACCGGCTAGCGGGAGGGAACAGATACAATGAGCAGTTCTTC. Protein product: CASSNRLAGGNRYNEQFF.

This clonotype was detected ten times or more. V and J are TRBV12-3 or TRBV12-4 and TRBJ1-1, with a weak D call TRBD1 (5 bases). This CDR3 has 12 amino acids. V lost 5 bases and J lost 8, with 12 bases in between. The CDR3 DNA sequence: TGTGCCAGCAGTCCGGGGACGTCGGAAGCTTTCTTT. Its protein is CASSPGTSEAFF.

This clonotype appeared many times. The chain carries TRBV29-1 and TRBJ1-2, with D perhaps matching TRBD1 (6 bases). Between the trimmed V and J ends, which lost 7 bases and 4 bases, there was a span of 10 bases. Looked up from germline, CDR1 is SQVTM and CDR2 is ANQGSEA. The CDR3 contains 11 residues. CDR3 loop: CSAWTAYGYTF. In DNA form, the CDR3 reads TGCAGCGCCTGGACAGCCTATGGCTACACCTTC.

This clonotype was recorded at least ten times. The CDR3 region has the DNA TGCAGCGGGTCAGTAGGGTATGGGTTGACAAGGTACAATGAGCAGTTCTTC. This sequence encodes CSGSVGYGLTRYNEQFF. The chain employs TRBV29-1 and TRBJ2-1; D not certain. This CDR3 spans 17 amino acids. Germline V gene lookup returns CDR1 SQVTM and CDR2 ANQGSEA. Trimming removed 7 bases from V and 4 bases from J, with 26 bases in between.

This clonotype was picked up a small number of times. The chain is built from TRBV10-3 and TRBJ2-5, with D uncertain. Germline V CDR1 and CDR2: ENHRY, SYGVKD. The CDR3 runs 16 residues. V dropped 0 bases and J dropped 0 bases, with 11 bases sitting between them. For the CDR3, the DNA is TGTGCCATCAGTGAGTCGTCGTGGAGCAACCAAGAGACCCAGTACTTC. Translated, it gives CAISESSWSNQETQYF.

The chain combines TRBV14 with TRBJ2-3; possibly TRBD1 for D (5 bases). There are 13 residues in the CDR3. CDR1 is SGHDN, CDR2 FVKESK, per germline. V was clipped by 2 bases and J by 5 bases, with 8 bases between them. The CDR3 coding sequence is TGTGCCAGCAGCCAACAGGGTGGAGATACGCAGTATTTT. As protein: CASSQQGGDTQYF.

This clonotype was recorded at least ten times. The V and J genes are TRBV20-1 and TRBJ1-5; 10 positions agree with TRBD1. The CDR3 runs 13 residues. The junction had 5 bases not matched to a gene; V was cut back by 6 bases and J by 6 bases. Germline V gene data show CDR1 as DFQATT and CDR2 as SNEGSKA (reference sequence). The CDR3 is CSANDRGLQPQHF. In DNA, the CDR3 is TGCAGTGCAAACGACAGGGGGCTTCAGCCCCAGCATTTT.

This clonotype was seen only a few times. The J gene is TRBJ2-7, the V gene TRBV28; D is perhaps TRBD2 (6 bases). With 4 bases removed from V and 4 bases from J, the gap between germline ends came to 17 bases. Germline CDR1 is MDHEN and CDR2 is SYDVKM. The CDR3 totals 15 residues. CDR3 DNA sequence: TGTGCCAGCAGTTCGCGGGACGGATCCCGTTACGAGCAGTACTTC. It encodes CASSSRDGSRYEQYF.

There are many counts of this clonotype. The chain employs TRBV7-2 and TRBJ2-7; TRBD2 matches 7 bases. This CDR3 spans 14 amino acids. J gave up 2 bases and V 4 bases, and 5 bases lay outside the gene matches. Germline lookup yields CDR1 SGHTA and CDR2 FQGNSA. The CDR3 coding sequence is TGTGCCAGCAGCTATCTAGCGGAGACCTACGAGCAGTACTTC. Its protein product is CASSYLAETYEQYF.